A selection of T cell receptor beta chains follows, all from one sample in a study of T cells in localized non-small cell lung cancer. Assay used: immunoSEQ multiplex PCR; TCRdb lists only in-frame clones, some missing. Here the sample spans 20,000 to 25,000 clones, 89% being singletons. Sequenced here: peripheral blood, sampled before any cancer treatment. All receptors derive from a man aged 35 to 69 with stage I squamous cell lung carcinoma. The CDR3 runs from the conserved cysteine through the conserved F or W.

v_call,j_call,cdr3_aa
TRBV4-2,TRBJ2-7,CASSQENRGEQYF
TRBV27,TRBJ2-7,CASSLSTGWGEQYF
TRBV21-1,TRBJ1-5,CASSKGAEGLGQPQHF
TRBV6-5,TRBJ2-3,CASSSWTATSTDTQYF
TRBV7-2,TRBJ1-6,CASSPGRLNSPLHF
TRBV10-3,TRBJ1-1,CAIKPTQSNTEAFF
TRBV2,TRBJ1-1,CASSEERGHPNLMNTEAFF
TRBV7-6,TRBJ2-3,CASSLDLAGGTDTQYF
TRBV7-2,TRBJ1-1,CASSLSRRNTEAFF
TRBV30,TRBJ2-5,CAWSVGLVQETQYF
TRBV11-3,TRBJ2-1,CASSSGPSYNEQFF
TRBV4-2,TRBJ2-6,CASSQDGPGAGANVLTF
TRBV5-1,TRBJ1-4,CASSQDISGKLFF
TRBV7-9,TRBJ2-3,CASSFGHNTDTQYF
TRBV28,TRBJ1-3,CASRVGSGGLAGNTIYF
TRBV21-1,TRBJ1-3,CASTPFPSSYTIYF
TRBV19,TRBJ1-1,CASSIQGLNTEAFF
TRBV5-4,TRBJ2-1,CASSLAQYSYNEQFF
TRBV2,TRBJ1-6,CASSYNGENSPLHF
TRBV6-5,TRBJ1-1,CATRQDMNTEAFF
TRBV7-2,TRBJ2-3,CASSSSSGGAADTQYF
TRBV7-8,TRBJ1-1,CANSAGHDTEAFF
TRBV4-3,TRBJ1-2,CASSQEGTYDLYGYTF